The clone carrying this T cell receptor beta chain was recorded once. Its specificity is not known. This entry comes from a study of CD8+ T cells in alopecia areata. Background on the study: Treatment ran 6 to 18 months, with 6 months of follow-up afterward.

Extraction of RNA preceded its reverse transcription into cDNA, which served as the sequencing template. Using immunoSEQ multiplex PCR, the repertoire was profiled, and TCRdb retains in-frame clones only, with some absent. The sample has 150,000 to 200,000 clones; 60% are singletons. Study-wide points: TCRs were shared less clearly across patients than in mice, possibly for HLA-related reasons.

Per germline, CDR1 GTSNPN and CDR2 SVGIG (reference sequence). V shed 6 bases and J shed 8 bases, with 22 bases lying between them. This CDR3 spans 15 amino acids. Treatment noted: oral pan-JAK inhibitor, 5-10 mg twice daily. Lesional scalp punch biopsies and peripheral blood came from alopecia areata patients. The TCR originated in a human donor with alopecia areata. The genes are TRBV30 and TRBJ1-4, with D possibly matching TRBD1 (5 bases). Sequenced here: CD4+ T cells sorted from blood, sampled at week 24, from a patient treated with tofacitinib. In nucleotides, the CDR3 is TGTGCCTGCTCGAGGTCGACCAGGGAAGGGGAAAAACTGTTTTTT. Protein: CACSRSTREGEKLFF.